This T cell receptor (beta chain) came from a study of cytomegalovirus exposure and HLA in healthy donors. Findings and limits, study-wide: Researchers counted around 180 TCR beta chains as cytomegalovirus-associated. Productive rates of about 87% or about 30% were seen for most TCR beta V segments in an earlier analysis.

This PCR relied on a set of 60 Vbeta primers and 13 Jbeta primers. Assay: immunoSEQ multiplex PCR; the TCRdb copy retains only in-frame clones and omits some. The sample shows about 110,000 clones, nearly 80% of them seen only once. Concerning this clone: The antigen is undetermined.

The CDR3 extends over 14 amino acids. With 3 bases clipped from V and 3 bases from J, the junction kept 1 base outside the gene matches. Germline-derived CDR1 and CDR2 are KGHSH and LQKENI. This TCR was recovered from a woman in her twenties or thirties in good health and CMV-seronegative. Sequencing input: PBMCs. The V call is TRBV18, the J call TRBJ1-1, with 10 bases identical to TRBD1. CDR3 region: CASSPDRGYTEAFF. CDR3 sequence (DNA): TGTGCCAGCTCACCGGACAGGGGGTACACTGAAGCTTTCTTT.